This TCR beta chain appears in the sequencing data of a study of shared clonotypes between healthy human individuals. In regard to this clone: Other DNA sequences of this sample code for an identical CDR3.

TCRdb keeps only in-frame clones here, not all; method: immunoSEQ multiplex PCR. The sample includes about 1.9 million clones, 93% of them seen just once. The CDR3 has 13 residues. The ends were cut back, 0 bases at V and 0 bases at J, with 4 bases in the middle. Germline loops: CDR1 SGDLS, CDR2 YYNGEE. Naive CD8 cells comprised CD45RO-negative, CCR7-positively selected cells, excluding terminally differentiated effector memory CD45RA+ cells. The TCR was taken from a man aged 18 to 30 in good health. Some clones in this sample may be carry-over from other donors' samples. The J gene is TRBJ2-7, the V gene TRBV9; the D is unclear. The material sequenced was naive CD8+ T cells from PBMCs. CDR3 in DNA: TGTGCCAGCAGCGTAGGAAGCTCCTACGAGCAGTACTTC. This encodes CASSVGSSYEQYF. The whole variable domain, remainder taken from reference TRBV9 and TRBJ2-7, is DSGVTQTPKHLITATGQRVTLRCSPRSGDLSVYWYQQSLDQGLQFLIQYYNGEERAKGNILERFSAQQFPDLHSELNLSSLELGDSALYFCASSVGSSYEQYFGPGTRLTVT.